This is a list of T cell receptor beta chains from one sample in a study of blood T cell repertoires in COVID-19. This table comes from immunoSEQ multiplex PCR, and its TCRdb copy is limited to in-frame clones, with some not included. The repertoire includes 100,000 to 150,000 clones, approximately 90% of them detected once, and 25% to 35% sits in the top ten. The specimen was peripheral blood. These receptors all come from a man between 65 and 85 years old with active or convalescent COVID-19. Both conserved end residues are trimmed from each CDR3. Each record gives: J gene, V gene, CDR3 protein.

J: TRBJ2-2
V: TRBV13
CDR3: ASSSYTGELF

J: TRBJ2-7
V: TRBV28
CDR3: ASRMQGYEQY

J: TRBJ1-1
V: TRBV5-1
CDR3: ASSLLGGATEAF

J: TRBJ2-5
V: TRBV4-1
CDR3: ASSQHMQGMVETQY

J: TRBJ2-1
V: TRBV7-3
CDR3: ASSQSGVNEQF

J: TRBJ2-1
V: TRBV3-1/TRBV3-2
CDR3: ASTVTSDSYNEQF

J: TRBJ2-2
V: TRBV5-1
CDR3: ASRIAGGSAGELF

J: TRBJ1-3
V: TRBV30
CDR3: AWSSGTGVQGSGNTIY

J: TRBJ2-1
V: TRBV28
CDR3: ASSLFLGSEQF

J: TRBJ2-7
V: TRBV4-1
CDR3: ASSQSTGALSYEQY

J: TRBJ2-1
V: TRBV3-1/TRBV3-2
CDR3: ASSYPSGGIDEQF

J: TRBJ2-7
V: TRBV10-3
CDR3: AISASSGRAGEQY

J: TRBJ2-7
V: TRBV27
CDR3: ASSPGQPYEQY

J: TRBJ1-3
V: TRBV24-1
CDR3: ATSDPGTAGNTIY

J: TRBJ1-2
V: TRBV6-5
CDR3: ASRPGTGGNYGYT

J: TRBJ2-7
V: TRBV4-1
CDR3: ASSPISGARPYEQY

J: TRBJ1-4
V: TRBV7-2
CDR3: ASSRRQGNEKLF

J: TRBJ2-3
V: TRBV27
CDR3: ASSLIARRSTDTQY

J: TRBJ2-7
V: TRBV28
CDR3: ASRMDRVRYEQY

J: TRBJ2-1
V: TRBV18
CDR3: ASSGTSTEQF

J: TRBJ1-1
V: TRBV3-1/TRBV3-2
CDR3: ASSQHGGTEAF

J: TRBJ1-2
V: TRBV2
CDR3: ASAPGQNYGYT

J: TRBJ2-5
V: TRBV5-1
CDR3: ASSLTGGGETQY

J: TRBJ2-7
V: TRBV10-3
CDR3: AISAGETSGSHPYEQY

J: TRBJ1-1
V: TRBV15
CDR3: ATSRDPPRGNSEAF

J: TRBJ2-1
V: TRBV3-1/TRBV3-2
CDR3: ASSLRTSDYNEQF

J: TRBJ2-6
V: TRBV5-1
CDR3: ASSLEGQGPGANVLT

J: TRBJ2-5
V: TRBV27
CDR3: ASSLSLGQGTVGTQY

J: TRBJ1-2
V: TRBV6-1
CDR3: ASSETRTGPRGYT

J: TRBJ1-3
V: TRBV3-1/TRBV3-2
CDR3: ASSQDSDSGNTIY

J: TRBJ1-5
V: TRBV28
CDR3: ASSPPGQPHQPQH

J: TRBJ2-7
V: TRBV7-9
CDR3: ASAGTSGSGPGLY

J: TRBJ2-2
V: TRBV19
CDR3: ASSIMSGRARANTGELF

J: TRBJ2-7
V: TRBV18
CDR3: ASSPSRGYEQY

J: TRBJ1-5
V: TRBV5-6
CDR3: ASSLAGPSNQPQH

J: TRBJ2-2
V: TRBV3-1/TRBV3-2
CDR3: ASSQSTGGSTGELF

J: TRBJ1-3
V: TRBV10-3
CDR3: AIIGSGNTIY

J: TRBJ1-2
V: TRBV19
CDR3: ASSIYGTGNYGYT

J: TRBJ2-1
V: TRBV10-3
CDR3: AMTSGFNNEQF

J: TRBJ2-1
V: TRBV5-1
CDR3: ASSPGLAEHNEQF

J: TRBJ2-1
V: TRBV28
CDR3: ASSFTISSNEQF

J: TRBJ1-1
V: TRBV28
CDR3: ASSFPGQSEAF

J: TRBJ2-1
V: TRBV11-3
CDR3: ASSSGTGSYNEQF

J: TRBJ2-7
V: TRBV18
CDR3: ASSPGGEIYEQY

J: TRBJ1-4
V: TRBV6-5
CDR3: ASSSGTTDQKLF

J: TRBJ1-4
V: TRBV2
CDR3: ASSPGRGGEKLF

J: TRBJ1-1
V: TRBV6-5
CDR3: ASRAQGAANTEAF

J: TRBJ2-3
V: TRBV2
CDR3: AGSEREGRDTQY

J: TRBJ2-2
V: TRBV6-6
CDR3: ASSYGAASNTGELF